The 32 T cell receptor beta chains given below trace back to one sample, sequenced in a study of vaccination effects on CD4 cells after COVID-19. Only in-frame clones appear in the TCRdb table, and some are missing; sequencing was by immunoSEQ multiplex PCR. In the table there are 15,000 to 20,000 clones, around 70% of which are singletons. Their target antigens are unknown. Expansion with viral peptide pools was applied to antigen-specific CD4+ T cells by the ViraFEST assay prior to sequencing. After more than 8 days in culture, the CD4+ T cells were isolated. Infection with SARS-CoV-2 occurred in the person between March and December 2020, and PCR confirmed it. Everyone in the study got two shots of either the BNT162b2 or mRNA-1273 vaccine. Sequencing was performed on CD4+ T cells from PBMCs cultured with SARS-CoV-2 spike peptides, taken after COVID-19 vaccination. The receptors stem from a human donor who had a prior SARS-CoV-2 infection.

The CDR3 bases are TGCGCCAGCAGCTCTATAGCGGGGGGGCCGTTCTACAATGAGCAGTTCTTC. It yields the protein CASSSIAGGPFYNEQFF. The J gene is TRBJ2-1, the V gene TRBV5-1; 11 bases map to TRBD2. The V gene's germline CDR1 is SGHRS and CDR2 YFSETQ. V gave up 3 bases and J gave up 3 bases; unmatched junction bases: 8. The CDR3 spans 17 residues.

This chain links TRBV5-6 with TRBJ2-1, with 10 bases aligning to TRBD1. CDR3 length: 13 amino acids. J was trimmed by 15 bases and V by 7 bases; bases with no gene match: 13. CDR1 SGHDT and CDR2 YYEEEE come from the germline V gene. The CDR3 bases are TGTGCCAGCGGGAGGACAGGGGGGGAGGAGATGTTCTTC. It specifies CASGRTGGEEMFF.

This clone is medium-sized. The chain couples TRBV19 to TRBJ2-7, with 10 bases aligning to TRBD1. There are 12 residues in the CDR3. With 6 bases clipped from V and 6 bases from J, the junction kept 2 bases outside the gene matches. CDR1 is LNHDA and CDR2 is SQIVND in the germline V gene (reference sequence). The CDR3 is CASSDRGREQYF. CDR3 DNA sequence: TGTGCCAGTAGCGACAGGGGGCGCGAGCAGTACTTC.

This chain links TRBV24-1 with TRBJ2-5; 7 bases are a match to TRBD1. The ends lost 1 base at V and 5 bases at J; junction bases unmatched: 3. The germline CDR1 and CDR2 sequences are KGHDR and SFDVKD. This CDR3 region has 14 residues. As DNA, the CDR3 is TGTGCCACCAGTGATTTCCACAGGGGCGAGACCCAGTACTTC. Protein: CATSDFHRGETQYF.

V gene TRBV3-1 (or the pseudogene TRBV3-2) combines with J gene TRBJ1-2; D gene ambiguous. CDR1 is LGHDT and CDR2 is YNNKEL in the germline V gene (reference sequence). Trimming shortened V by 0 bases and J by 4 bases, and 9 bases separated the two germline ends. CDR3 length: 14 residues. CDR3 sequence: CASSQDSSGYGYTF. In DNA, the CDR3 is TGTGCCAGCAGCCAAGATTCTTCGGGCTATGGCTACACCTTC.

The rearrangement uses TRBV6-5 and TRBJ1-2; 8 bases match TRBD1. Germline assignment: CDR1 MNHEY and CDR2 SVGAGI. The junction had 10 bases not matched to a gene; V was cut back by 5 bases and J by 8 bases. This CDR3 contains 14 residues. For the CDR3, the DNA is TGTGCCAGCAGTCCAGACAGGGGCGGATGGGGCTACACCTTC. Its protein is CASSPDRGGWGYTF.

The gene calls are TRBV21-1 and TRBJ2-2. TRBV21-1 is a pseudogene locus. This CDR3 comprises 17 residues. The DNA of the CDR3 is TGTGCCAGCAGCAAAGATCCCGGGGACCTAAACACCGGGGAGCTGTTTTTT. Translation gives CASSKDPGDLNTGELFF.

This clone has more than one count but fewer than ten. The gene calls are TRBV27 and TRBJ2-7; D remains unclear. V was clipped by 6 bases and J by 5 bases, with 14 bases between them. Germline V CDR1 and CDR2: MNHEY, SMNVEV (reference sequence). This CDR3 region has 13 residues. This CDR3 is CASRYSRADEQYF. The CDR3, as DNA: TGTGCCAGCAGATATTCCCGCGCGGACGAGCAGTACTTC.

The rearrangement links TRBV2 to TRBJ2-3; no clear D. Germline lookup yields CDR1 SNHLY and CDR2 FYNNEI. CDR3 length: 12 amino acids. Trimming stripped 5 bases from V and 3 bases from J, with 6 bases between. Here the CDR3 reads CASSPNTDTQYF. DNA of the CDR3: TGTGCCAGCAGTCCAAATACAGATACGCAGTATTTT.

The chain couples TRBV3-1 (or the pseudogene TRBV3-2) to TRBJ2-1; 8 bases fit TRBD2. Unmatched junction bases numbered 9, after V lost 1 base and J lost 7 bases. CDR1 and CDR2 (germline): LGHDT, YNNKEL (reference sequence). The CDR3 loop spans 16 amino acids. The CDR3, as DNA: TGTGCCAGCAGCCAAGCGCGGCTAGCGGGTAGGAATGAGCAGTTCTTC. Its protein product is CASSQARLAGRNEQFF.

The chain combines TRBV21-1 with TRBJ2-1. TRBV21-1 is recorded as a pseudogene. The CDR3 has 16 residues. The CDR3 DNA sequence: TGTGCCAGCACGGACCTGTGTGGCGCGCTCTACAATGAGCAGTTCTTC. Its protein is CASTDLCGALYNEQFF.

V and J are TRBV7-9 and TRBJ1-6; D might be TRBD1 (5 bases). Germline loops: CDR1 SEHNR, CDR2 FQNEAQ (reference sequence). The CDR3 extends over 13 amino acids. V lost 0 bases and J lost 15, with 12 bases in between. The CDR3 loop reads CASSLARDSSLHF. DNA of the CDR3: TGTGCCAGCAGCTTAGCCCGGGACTCCAGCCTCCACTTT. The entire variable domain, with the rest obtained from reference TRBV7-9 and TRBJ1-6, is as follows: DTGVSQNPRHKITKRGQNVTFRCDPISEHNRLYWYRQTLGQGPEFLTYFQNEAQLEKSRLLSDRFSAERPKGSFSTLEIQRTEQGDSAMYLCASSLARDSSLHFGNGTRLTVT.

Here the CDR3 reads CASSEGPGETQYF. The CDR3 nucleotides are TGTGCCAGCAGTGAGGGACCTGGAGAGACCCAGTACTTC. The chain combines TRBV6-1 with TRBJ2-5; either TRBD1 or TRBD2 may fit D (5 bases each). The CDR3 consists of 13 residues. V gave up 3 bases and J gave up 4 bases, with 9 bases separating them. Germline CDR1 reads MNHNS; CDR2 reads SASEGT.

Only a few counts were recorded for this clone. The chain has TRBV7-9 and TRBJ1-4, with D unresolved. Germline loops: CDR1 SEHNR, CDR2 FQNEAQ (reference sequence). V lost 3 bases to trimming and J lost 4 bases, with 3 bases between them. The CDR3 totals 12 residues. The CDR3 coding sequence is TGTGCCAGCAGCTTCAGTAATGAAAAACTGTTTTTT. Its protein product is CASSFSNEKLFF.

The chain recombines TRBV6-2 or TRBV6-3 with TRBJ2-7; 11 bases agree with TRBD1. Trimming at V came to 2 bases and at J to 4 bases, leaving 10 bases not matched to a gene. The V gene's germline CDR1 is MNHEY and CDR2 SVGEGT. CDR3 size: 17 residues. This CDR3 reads CASSYLLGQGAGYEQYF. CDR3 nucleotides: TGTGCCAGCAGTTACCTCCTCGGACAGGGGGCAGGGTACGAGCAGTACTTC.

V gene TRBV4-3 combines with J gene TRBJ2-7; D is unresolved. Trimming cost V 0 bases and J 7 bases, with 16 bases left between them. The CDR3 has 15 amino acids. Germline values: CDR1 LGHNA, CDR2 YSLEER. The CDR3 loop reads CASSQELSSAGEQYF. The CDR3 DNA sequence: TGCGCCAGCAGCCAAGAGTTGTCATCCGCCGGGGAGCAGTACTTC.

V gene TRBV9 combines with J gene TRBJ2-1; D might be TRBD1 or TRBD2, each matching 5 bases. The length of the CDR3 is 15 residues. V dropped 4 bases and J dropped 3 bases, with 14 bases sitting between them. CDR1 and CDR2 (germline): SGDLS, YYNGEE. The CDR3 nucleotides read TGTGCCAGCAGCACGACGGGGCGCATCTACAATGAGCAGTTCTTC. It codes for CASSTTGRIYNEQFF.

The CDR3 sequence: CASSWRVRTNEKLFF. The CDR3 DNA reads as TGTGCCAGCAGTTGGCGGGTCCGAACTAATGAAAAACTGTTTTTT. V usage is TRBV6-5 and J usage is TRBJ1-4; D remains ambiguous. The CDR3 is 15 amino acids. Trimming cost V 4 bases and J 1 base, with 10 bases left between them. Germline V gives CDR1 MNHEY, CDR2 SVGAGI.

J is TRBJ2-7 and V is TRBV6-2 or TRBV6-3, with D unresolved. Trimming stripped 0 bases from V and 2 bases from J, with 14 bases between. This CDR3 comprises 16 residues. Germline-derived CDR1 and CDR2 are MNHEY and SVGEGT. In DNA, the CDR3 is TGTGCCAGCAGTTACTCGATTTTCACAGATCCCTACGAGCAGTACTTC. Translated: CASSYSIFTDPYEQYF.

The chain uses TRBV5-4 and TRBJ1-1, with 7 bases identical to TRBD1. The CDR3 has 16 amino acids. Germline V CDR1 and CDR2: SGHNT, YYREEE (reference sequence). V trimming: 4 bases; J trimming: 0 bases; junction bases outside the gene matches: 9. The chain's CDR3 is CASSRPRDSLNTEAFF. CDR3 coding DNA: TGTGCCAGCAGCAGGCCTCGGGACAGCTTGAACACTGAAGCTTTCTTT.

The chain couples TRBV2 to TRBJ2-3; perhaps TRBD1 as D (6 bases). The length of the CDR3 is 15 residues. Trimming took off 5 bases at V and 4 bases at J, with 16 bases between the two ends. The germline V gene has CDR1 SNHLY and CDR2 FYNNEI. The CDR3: CASSYTGSGADTQYF. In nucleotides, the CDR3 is TGTGCCAGCAGTTATACAGGGTCAGGGGCAGATACGCAGTATTTT.

The CDR3 region has the DNA TGTGCCAGCAGCCAAGGGACAGGGCGAACTAATGAAAAACTGTTTTTT. Translated, it gives CASSQGTGRTNEKLFF. The V gene is TRBV5-4, the J gene TRBJ1-4; 9 positions agree with TRBD1. J was trimmed by 1 base and V by 4 bases; bases with no gene match: 5. The CDR3 runs to 16 residues. Germline CDR1 reads SGHNT; CDR2 reads YYREEE (reference sequence).

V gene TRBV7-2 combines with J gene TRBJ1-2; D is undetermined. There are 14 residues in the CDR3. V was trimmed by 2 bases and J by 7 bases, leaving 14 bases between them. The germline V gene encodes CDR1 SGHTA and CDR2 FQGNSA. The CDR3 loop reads CASSLNRRAGGYTF. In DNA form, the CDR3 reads TGTGCCAGCAGCTTAAATCGACGGGCAGGTGGCTACACCTTC.

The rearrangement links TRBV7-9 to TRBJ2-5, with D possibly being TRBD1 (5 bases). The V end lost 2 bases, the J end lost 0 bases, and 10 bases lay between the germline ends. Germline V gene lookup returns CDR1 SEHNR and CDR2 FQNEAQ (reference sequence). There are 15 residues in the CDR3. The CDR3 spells CASSLQGGDQETQYF. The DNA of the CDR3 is TGTGCCAGCAGCTTACAGGGTGGGGACCAAGAGACCCAGTACTTC.

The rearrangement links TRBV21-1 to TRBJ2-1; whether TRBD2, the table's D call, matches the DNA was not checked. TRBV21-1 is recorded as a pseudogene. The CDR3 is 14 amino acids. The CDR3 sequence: CAPSDGTSDNEQFF. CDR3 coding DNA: TGTGCCCCCAGCGATGGGACTAGCGACAATGAGCAGTTCTTC.

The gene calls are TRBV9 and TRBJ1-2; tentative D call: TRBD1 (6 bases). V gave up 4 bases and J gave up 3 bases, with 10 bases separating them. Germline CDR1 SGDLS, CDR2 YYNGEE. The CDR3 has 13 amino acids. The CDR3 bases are TGTGCCAGCAGCACCGGGACACACTATGGCTACACCTTC. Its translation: CASSTGTHYGYTF.

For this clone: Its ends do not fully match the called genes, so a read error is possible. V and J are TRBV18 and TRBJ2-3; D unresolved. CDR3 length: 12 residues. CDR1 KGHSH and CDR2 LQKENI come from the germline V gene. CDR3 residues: CASSPATNTQYF. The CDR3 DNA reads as TGTGCCAGCTCACCCGCCACAAATACGCAGTATTTT.

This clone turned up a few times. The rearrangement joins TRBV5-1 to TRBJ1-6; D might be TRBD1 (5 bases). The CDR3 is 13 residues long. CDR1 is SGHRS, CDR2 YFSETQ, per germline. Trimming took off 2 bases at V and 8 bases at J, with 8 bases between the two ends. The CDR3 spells CASSFPGDSPLHF. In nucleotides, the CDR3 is TGCGCCAGCAGCTTCCCGGGGGATTCACCCCTCCACTTT. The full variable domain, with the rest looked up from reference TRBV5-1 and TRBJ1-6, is KAGVTQTPRYLIKTRGQQVTLSCSPISGHRSVSWYQQTPGQGLQFLFEYFSETQRNKGNFPGRFSGRQFSNSRSEMNVSTLELGDSALYLCASSFPGDSPLHFGNGTRLTVT.

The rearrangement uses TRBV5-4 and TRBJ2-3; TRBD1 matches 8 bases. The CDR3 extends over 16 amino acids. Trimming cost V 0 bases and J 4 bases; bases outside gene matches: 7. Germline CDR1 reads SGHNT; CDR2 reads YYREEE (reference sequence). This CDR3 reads CASSLGGRGRADTQYF. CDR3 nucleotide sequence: TGTGCCAGCAGCTTGGGGGGCAGGGGGCGGGCAGATACGCAGTATTTT. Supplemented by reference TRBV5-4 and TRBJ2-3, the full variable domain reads ETGVTQSPTHLIKTRGQQVTLRCSSQSGHNTVSWYQQALGQGPQFIFQYYREEENGRGNFPPRFSGLQFPNYSSELNVNALELDDSALYLCASSLGGRGRADTQYFGPGTRLTVL.

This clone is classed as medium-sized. Here the CDR3 reads CASSIHGDYGYTF. CDR3 in DNA: TGTGCCAGTAGTATCCATGGGGACTATGGCTACACCTTC. This chain connects TRBV19 to TRBJ1-2, with D unresolved. Trimming pared 3 bases from V and 3 bases from J, leaving 8 bases between. Germline-derived CDR1 and CDR2 are LNHDA and SQIVND (reference sequence). This CDR3 is built from 13 residues.

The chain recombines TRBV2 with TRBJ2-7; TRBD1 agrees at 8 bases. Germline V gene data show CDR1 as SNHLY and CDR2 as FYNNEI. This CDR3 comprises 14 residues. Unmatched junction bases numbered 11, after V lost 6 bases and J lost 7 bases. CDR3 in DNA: TGTGCCAGCAGCCCCAAGACAGGGGTTGGGGAGCAGTACTTC. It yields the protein CASSPKTGVGEQYF.

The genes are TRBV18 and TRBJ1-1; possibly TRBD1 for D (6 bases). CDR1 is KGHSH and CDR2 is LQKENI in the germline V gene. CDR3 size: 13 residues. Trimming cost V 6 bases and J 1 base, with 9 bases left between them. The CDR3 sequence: CASSGQSNTEAFF. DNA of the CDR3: TGTGCCAGCTCCGGACAGTCGAACACTGAAGCTTTCTTT.